Listed below are T cell receptor beta chains from one sample, sequenced in a study of control samples from healthy donors and cancer patients. Generated by immunoSEQ multiplex PCR, the TCRdb table keeps only in-frame clones and is missing some. The data hold about 140,000 clones, with 70% to 90% observed a single time. The sequenced sample consisted of blood. The origin of the receptors is a woman between 25 and 40 years old in good health. Each CDR3 is given with its conserved first and last residue. Each record gives: J gene, D gene, clone size, V gene, CDR3 protein, CDR3 DNA. A D gene is named only where the DNA matches it firmly. Clone size is stated in some rows and not others, as once, few, many or a class when expanded.

TRBJ1-1 | . | . | TRBV5-1 | CASSWGREVGTEAFF | TGCGCCAGCAGCTGGGGCAGGGAGGTGGGCACTGAAGCTTTCTTT
TRBJ2-7 | . | . | TRBV21-1 | CASSKALSSGRAGTEQYF | TGTGCCAGCAGCAAAGCGCTGTCTAGCGGGAGGGCCGGTACCGAGCAGTACTTC
TRBJ2-3 | TRBD1 | . | TRBV28 | CASSPGQGRVRDTQYF | TGTGCCAGCAGTCCCGGACAGGGCCGGGTAAGGGATACGCAGTATTTT
TRBJ2-7 | . | . | TRBV29-1 | CSVAGTPTYEQYF | TGCAGCGTCGCCGGGACACCTACCTACGAGCAGTACTTC
TRBJ2-1 | . | . | TRBV3-1/TRBV3-2 | CASSPGGEQFF | TGTGCCAGCAGCCCTGGGGGTGAGCAGTTCTTC
TRBJ2-2 | . | once | TRBV30 | CAWKGSNTGELFF | TGTGCCTGGAAGGGGTCTAACACTGGGGAGCTGTTTTTT
TRBJ2-1 | TRBD2 | . | TRBV19 | CASSSRSSGRSYNEQFF | TGTGCCAGTAGTAGTCGGAGTAGCGGGAGATCCTACAATGAGCAGTTCTTC
TRBJ2-7 | TRBD2 | . | TRBV5-1 | CASSFGYAGLAPSYEQYF | TGCGCCAGCAGCTTTGGGTATGCGGGACTAGCCCCCTCCTACGAGCAGTACTTC
TRBJ2-5 | TRBD2 | . | TRBV10-1 | CASSGREGRQETQYF | TGCGCCAGCAGTGGACGGGAGGGCCGCCAAGAGACCCAGTACTTC
TRBJ1-1 | . | . | TRBV9 | CASSPWDALNTEAFF | TGTGCCAGCAGCCCCTGGGACGCCTTGAACACTGAAGCTTTCTTT
TRBJ2-7 | . | . | TRBV7-8 | CASSLKQGPYEQYF | TGTGCCAGCAGCTTAAAACAGGGCCCCTACGAGCAGTACTTC
TRBJ2-3 | TRBD2 | . | TRBV4-2 | CASSQDVAAPGLAGGVTDTQYF | TGTGCCAGCAGCCAAGATGTCGCGGCCCCGGGACTAGCGGGAGGGGTAACAGATACGCAGTATTTT
TRBJ1-1 | . | . | TRBV2 | CASSRTAANTEAFF | TGTGCCAGCAGTCGAACGGCAGCGAACACTGAAGCTTTCTTT
TRBJ2-3 | TRBD2 | . | TRBV3-1/TRBV3-2 | CASTLGEGFSLTQYF | TGTGCCAGCACTTTGGGGGAGGGATTCTCCCTTACGCAGTATTTT
TRBJ2-1 | . | once | TRBV2 | CASSDGSYNEQFF | TGTGCCAGCAGTGATGGGAGCTACAATGAGCAGTTCTTC
TRBJ2-3 | TRBD2 | few | TRBV4-2 | CASSNGLAGGGDTQYF | TGTGCCAGCAGCAATGGACTAGCGGGTGGGGGGGATACGCAGTATTTT
TRBJ1-4 | . | . | TRBV5-1 | CASSLGAGDVANEKLFF | TGCGCCAGCAGCTTGGGGGCAGGGGACGTGGCTAATGAAAAACTGTTTTTT
TRBJ1-1 | . | . | TRBV30 | CAWSRRATEAFF | TGTGCCTGGAGTCGTAGGGCCACTGAAGCTTTCTTT
TRBJ1-2 | TRBD1 | once | TRBV30 | CAWSVYRGGYTF | TGTGCCTGGAGTGTATACAGGGGCGGCTACACCTTC
TRBJ1-1 | TRBD1 | . | TRBV6-5 | CASNQPTGFGTEAFF | TGTGCCAGCAACCAACCGACAGGGTTTGGCACTGAAGCTTTCTTT
TRBJ2-2 | TRBD1 | . | TRBV5-6 | CASSLVGTGKVSGELFF | TGTGCCAGCAGCTTGGTGGGGACAGGGAAGGTGTCCGGGGAGCTGTTTTTT
TRBJ2-2 | . | . | TRBV7-6 | CASGTQGGVTGELFF | TGTGCCAGCGGGACACAGGGTGGGGTCACCGGGGAGCTGTTTTTT
TRBJ2-6 | . | . | TRBV29-1 | CSVDPGISGANVLTF | TGCAGCGTTGATCCGGGGATCTCTGGGGCCAACGTCCTGACTTTC
TRBJ2-1 | . | once | TRBV4-2 | CASSQDSLREQFF | TGTGCCAGCAGCCAAGACAGCTTGAGAGAGCAGTTCTTC
TRBJ1-2 | . | . | TRBV20-1 | CSASIFRGGYYGYTF | TGCAGTGCTAGTATTTTCCGGGGCGGGTACTATGGCTACACCTTC
TRBJ1-2 | . | . | TRBV29-1 | CSAPTGAWGYTF | TGCAGCGCCCCCACGGGGGCGTGGGGCTACACCTTC
TRBJ1-2 | TRBD1 | . | TRBV2 | CASPGTGPNYGYTF | TGTGCCAGCCCTGGGACAGGTCCTAACTATGGCTACACCTTC
TRBJ1-2 | TRBD1 | . | TRBV6-1 | CASSERGQAPGYTF | TGTGCCAGCAGTGAAAGGGGACAGGCCCCTGGCTACACCTTC
TRBJ1-6 | . | . | TRBV30 | CAWSAQPNSPLHF | TGTGCCTGGAGTGCCCAGCCAAATTCACCCCTCCACTTT
TRBJ1-5 | . | . | TRBV10-3 | CAISALEVGPQHF | TGTGCCATCAGTGCCTTGGAGGTTGGGCCCCAGCATTTT
TRBJ2-1 | TRBD2 | . | TRBV28 | CASSVAGVYQFF | TGTGCCAGCAGTGTCGCGGGAGTCTATCAGTTCTTC
TRBJ2-1 | TRBD2 | once | TRBV18 | CASSPGLAGDNEQFF | TGTGCCAGCTCACCGGGACTAGCGGGTGACAATGAGCAGTTCTTC
TRBJ2-1 | TRBD2 | . | TRBV7-2 | CASSWTSGNEQFF | TGTGCCAGCAGCTGGACTAGCGGCAATGAGCAGTTCTTC
TRBJ2-1 | TRBD2 | few | TRBV6-1 | CASSEPGLAANEQFF | TGTGCCAGCAGTGAACCGGGACTAGCGGCCAATGAGCAGTTCTTC
TRBJ2-1 | TRBD2 | . | TRBV7-3 | CASSLLAGDLWEQFF | TGTGCCAGCAGCTTGCTAGCGGGAGATCTCTGGGAGCAGTTCTTC
TRBJ1-1 | . | . | TRBV29-1 | CSANRKGNTEAFF | TGCAGTGCCAACCGGAAGGGAAACACTGAAGCTTTCTTT
TRBJ1-1 | TRBD1 | . | TRBV7-8 | CASRPNTGGTEAFF | TGTGCCAGCAGACCAAATACAGGGGGAACTGAAGCTTTCTTT
TRBJ2-7 | . | . | TRBV29-1 | CSVEAPSRYEQYF | TGCAGCGTGGAGGCTCCCTCGAGGTACGAGCAGTACTTC
TRBJ2-5 | TRBD1 | . | TRBV27 | CASSPKQGYPPETQYF | TGTGCCAGCAGTCCGAAACAGGGGTATCCCCCAGAGACCCAGTACTTC
TRBJ1-5 | TRBD1 | . | TRBV30 | CASGAQGDQPQHF | TGTGCCTCCGGAGCCCAGGGGGATCAGCCCCAGCATTTT
TRBJ2-7 | . | . | TRBV27 | CASRTQRQAARDEQYF | TGTGCCAGCAGGACACAGCGACAGGCAGCCAGGGACGAGCAGTACTTC
TRBJ2-1 | TRBD2 | . | TRBV7-7 | CASSLDGGLAGTNEQFF | TGTGCCAGCAGCTTGGACGGGGGACTAGCGGGAACGAATGAGCAGTTCTTC
TRBJ2-2 | . | . | TRBV9 | CASSVVQGRGNSGELFF | TGTGCCAGCAGCGTAGTTCAGGGCAGGGGCAACTCCGGGGAGCTGTTTTTT
TRBJ2-3 | TRBD2 | . | TRBV11-2 | CASSLNSGTSGRQEQYF | TGTGCCAGCAGCTTAAACTCGGGGACTAGCGGGAGGCAAGAGCAGTATTTT
TRBJ1-6 | . | . | TRBV21-1 | CASSSRRSGHLTSSYNSPLHF | TGTGCCAGCAGCTCCCGACGGTCGGGACACTTGACGAGCTCCTATAATTCACCCCTCCACTTT
TRBJ1-6 | . | medium-sized | TRBV6-5 | CASTTGGQGSSPLHF | TGTGCCAGCACCACCGGGGGCCAGGGGTCTTCACCCCTCCACTTT
TRBJ2-7 | . | . | TRBV7-2 | CASSSSQGREQYF | TGTGCCAGCAGCTCGTCGCAGGGGCGCGAGCAGTACTTC
TRBJ2-1 | . | . | TRBV25-1 | CASSAESSYNEQFF | TGTGCCAGCAGCGCAGAGAGCTCCTACAATGAGCAGTTCTTC
TRBJ1-1 | . | . | TRBV25-1 | CASSEYSAANTEAFF | TGTGCCAGCAGTGAATATTCTGCAGCGAACACTGAAGCTTTCTTT
TRBJ1-1 | . | . | TRBV7-9 | CASSSEQGSTEAFF | TGTGCCAGCAGCTCGGAACAGGGATCCACTGAAGCTTTCTTT
TRBJ1-4 | . | . | TRBV29-1 | CSVELGQGIEKLFF | TGCAGCGTTGAATTGGGTCAGGGGATTGAAAAACTGTTTTTT
TRBJ1-5 | . | . | TRBV7-8 | CASSLGTEDQPQHF | TGTGCCAGCAGCTTAGGCACAGAAGATCAGCCCCAGCATTTT
TRBJ1-3 | . | . | TRBV18 | CASSSERDYGNTIYF | TGTGCCAGCTCATCTGAGCGGGATTATGGAAACACCATATATTTT
TRBJ2-5 | . | . | TRBV29-1 | CSVERPGVQETQYF | TGCAGCGTAGAGAGACCAGGGGTGCAAGAGACCCAGTACTTC
TRBJ2-5 | TRBD2 | . | TRBV18 | CASSPPIGSSGNLETQYF | TGTGCCAGCTCACCACCAATAGGTAGTAGCGGGAACTTGGAGACCCAGTACTTC